Listed below are T cell receptor beta chains from one sample, sequenced in a study of blood T cell repertoires in COVID-19. The data were produced by immunoSEQ multiplex PCR, yet TCRdb's version contains in-frame clones alone and is incomplete. The repertoire consists of about 24,000 clones, with about 89% occurring once and the leading ten covering less than 5.5%. The material sequenced was peripheral blood. The origin of the receptors is a man between 45 and 60 years old with active COVID-19. The CDR3 runs from the conserved cysteine through the conserved F or W. A D gene is named only where the DNA matches it firmly. Clone size appears in some rows only: once, few, many, or a class for an expanded clone.

cdr3_length,v_call,j_call,d_call,clone_size,cdr3_aa,cdr3_nt
14,TRBV7-9,TRBJ1-2,TRBD1,NA,CASSSLTGEYGYTF,TGTGCCAGCAGCTCCCTTACAGGGGAATATGGCTACACCTTC
14,TRBV2,TRBJ2-2,TRBD1,NA,CASRGDSPTGELFF,TGTGCCAGCAGGGGGGACAGCCCCACCGGGGAGCTGTTTTTT
18,TRBV6-4,TRBJ2-7,TRBD2,NA,CASSPAGRFSGNAYEQYF,TGTGCCAGCAGTCCCGCAGGGAGGTTTAGCGGGAATGCCTACGAGCAGTACTTC
15,TRBV5-5,TRBJ1-6,TRBD1,NA,CASSPQGFNNSPLHF,TGTGCCAGCAGCCCACAGGGGTTCAATAATTCACCCCTCCACTTT
17,TRBV7-6,TRBJ2-2,NA,NA,CASRSVGQGRFTGELFF,TGTGCCAGCAGGAGTGTCGGGCAGGGGCGCTTCACCGGGGAGCTGTTTTTT
14,TRBV5-1,TRBJ1-1,TRBD1,few,CASSLGDRSSRAFF,TGCGCCAGCAGCTTAGGGGACAGATCCTCGAGGGCTTTCTTT
15,TRBV5-1,TRBJ2-1,NA,NA,CASSLEGGGPNEQFF,TGCGCCAGCAGCTTGGAAGGCGGGGGCCCAAATGAGCAGTTCTTC
14,TRBV11-3,TRBJ1-1,TRBD1,NA,CASSRRGMATEAFF,TGTGCCAGCAGCCGCAGGGGGATGGCCACTGAAGCTTTCTTT
14,TRBV4-2,TRBJ2-7,TRBD2,NA,CASSQVSGTYEQYF,TGTGCCAGCAGCCAAGTAAGCGGGACCTACGAGCAGTACTTC
13,TRBV24-1,TRBJ2-1,TRBD2,NA,CATSSGLAPEQFF,TGTGCCACCTCATCGGGACTAGCCCCTGAGCAGTTCTTC
14,TRBV4-2,TRBJ2-1,NA,NA,CASSPNQDYNEQFF,TGTGCCAGCAGCCCGAACCAGGACTACAATGAGCAGTTCTTC
13,TRBV24-1,TRBJ1-1,NA,NA,CATRLGANTEAFF,TGTGCCACTAGGTTGGGGGCGAACACTGAAGCTTTCTTT
15,TRBV6-5,TRBJ2-7,NA,NA,CASSYSYRGGYEQYF,TGTGCCAGCAGTTACTCCTATCGAGGGGGCTACGAGCAGTACTTC
16,TRBV6-5,TRBJ1-1,NA,NA,CASSYSNRVRNTEAFF,TGTGCCAGCAGTTACTCGAACAGGGTTCGGAACACTGAAGCTTTCTTT
13,TRBV12-3/TRBV12-4,TRBJ1-3,NA,once,CASSLVEGNTIYF,TGTGCCAGCAGTTTAGTAGAGGGAAACACCATATATTTT
15,TRBV18,TRBJ1-1,TRBD1,once,CASSPPPDRGTEAFF,TGTGCCAGCTCACCCCCTCCCGACAGGGGCACTGAAGCTTTCTTT
17,TRBV28,TRBJ2-7,TRBD2,NA,CASSLPGGGRSSYEQYF,TGTGCCAGCAGTTTGCCCGGGGGGGGCCGTAGCTCCTACGAGCAGTACTTC
14,TRBV29-1,TRBJ1-2,NA,NA,CSDRHTGDAYGYTF,TGCAGCGATCGACATACCGGCGATGCCTATGGCTACACCTTC
16,TRBV11-1,TRBJ2-5,TRBD2,NA,CASQRTAAGGQETQYF,TGTGCCAGCCAACGGACCGCAGCGGGGGGCCAAGAGACCCAGTACTTC
15,TRBV14,TRBJ2-2,NA,NA,CASSQGDTHTGELFF,TGTGCCAGCAGCCAAGGGGACACCCACACCGGGGAGCTGTTTTTT
16,TRBV5-1,TRBJ2-5,TRBD2,NA,CARSWGAGGAGETQYF,TGCGCCCGCAGCTGGGGCGCGGGGGGGGCCGGTGAGACCCAGTACTTC
15,TRBV7-9,TRBJ2-3,NA,NA,CASSLVSTTTDTQYF,TGTGCCAGCAGCTTAGTTTCGACTACCACAGATACGCAGTATTTT
12,TRBV29-1,TRBJ2-3,TRBD2,once,CSGTSGTDTQYF,TGCAGCGGGACTAGCGGAACAGATACGCAGTATTTT
13,TRBV6-5,TRBJ2-5,NA,NA,CASSNEYQETQYF,TGTGCCAGCAGCAATGAGTACCAAGAGACCCAGTACTTC
15,TRBV7-9,TRBJ2-1,TRBD2,NA,CASNRRESSYNEQFF,TGTGCCAGTAATAGGCGGGAGAGCTCCTACAATGAGCAGTTCTTC
12,TRBV21-1,TRBJ1-2,NA,NA,CASRKQGDGYTF,TGTGCCAGCAGAAAACAGGGGGATGGCTACACCTTC
11,TRBV28,TRBJ1-6,NA,NA,CASSLERGLHF,TGTGCCAGCAGTTTAGAACGGGGGCTCCACTTT
16,TRBV19,TRBJ2-7,TRBD1,NA,CASSRNGQGIGYEQYF,TGTGCCAGTAGTCGAAACGGACAGGGGATCGGCTACGAACAGTACTTC
14,TRBV5-1,TRBJ1-1,TRBD1,NA,CASSGGQAGPEAFF,TGCGCCAGCAGCGGGGGACAGGCTGGCCCTGAAGCTTTCTTT
15,TRBV2,TRBJ2-7,TRBD1,NA,CASSGPGTGPPQQYF,TGTGCCAGCAGTGGCCCCGGGACAGGGCCTCCCCAGCAGTACTTC
12,TRBV6-5,TRBJ1-2,NA,NA,CASSSPGKGYTF,TGTGCCAGCAGTTCCCCGGGGAAGGGCTACACCTTC
13,TRBV29-1,TRBJ2-1,NA,NA,CSVVRDTYNEQFF,TGCAGCGTTGTGAGGGATACTTACAATGAGCAGTTCTTC
15,TRBV18,TRBJ2-7,TRBD1,NA,CASSWGQASSYEQYF,TGTGCCAGCTCCTGGGGACAGGCAAGCTCCTACGAGCAGTACTTC
14,TRBV6-2/TRBV6-3,TRBJ2-5,NA,NA,CASSRDRGQETQYF,TGTGCCAGCAGTCGCGACCGGGGCCAAGAGACCCAGTACTTC
15,TRBV28,TRBJ2-7,TRBD1,NA,CASETGQGTSYEQYF,TGTGCCAGCGAAACCGGACAGGGGACTTCCTACGAGCAGTACTTC
14,TRBV4-3,TRBJ1-1,NA,NA,CASSQERRNTEAFF,TGCGCCAGCAGCCAAGAGCGGCGGAACACTGAAGCTTTCTTT
11,TRBV3-1/TRBV3-2,TRBJ1-1,NA,NA,CASALGSEAFF,TGTGCCAGCGCCCTTGGGAGTGAAGCTTTCTTT
14,TRBV7-2,TRBJ2-5,TRBD1,NA,CASSYRTGGETQYF,TGTGCCAGCAGCTACCGGACAGGGGGGGAGACCCAGTACTTC
13,TRBV12-2,TRBJ1-5,NA,once,CASRFGGFQPQHF,TGTGCAAGTCGCTTTGGGGGGTTCCAGCCCCAGCATTTT
19,TRBV5-1,TRBJ2-7,TRBD2,NA,CASRERGLAGLREPYEQYF,TGCGCCAGCCGCGAAAGGGGACTAGCGGGATTACGAGAACCCTACGAGCAGTACTTC
16,TRBV29-1,TRBJ1-2,NA,NA,CSVEVIRGALRYGYTF,TGCAGCGTTGAAGTTATTCGGGGGGCGCTGAGGTATGGCTACACCTTC
13,TRBV9,TRBJ2-1,TRBD2,NA,CASILAENNEQFF,TGTGCCAGCATCCTAGCGGAGAACAATGAGCAGTTCTTC
14,TRBV2,TRBJ1-2,NA,NA,CASSPPRGAYGYTF,TGTGCCAGCAGTCCCCCGCGGGGGGCGTACGGCTACACCTTC
13,TRBV14,TRBJ2-5,NA,NA,CASARTLAETQYF,TGTGCCAGCGCCCGGACATTAGCAGAGACCCAGTACTTC
14,TRBV7-9,TRBJ2-1,NA,once,CASSRPGDYDEQFF,TGTGCCAGCAGTCGGCCGGGGGATTACGATGAGCAGTTCTTC
18,TRBV4-3,TRBJ2-3,TRBD2,NA,CASSQDWYSGGPTDTQYF,TGCGCCAGCAGCCAAGATTGGTATAGCGGGGGTCCCACAGATACGCAGTATTTT
16,TRBV9,TRBJ2-5,TRBD2,once,CASSVATRGGQETQYF,TGTGCCAGCAGCGTAGCTACCCGGGGGGGACAAGAGACCCAGTACTTC
17,TRBV7-8,TRBJ2-7,TRBD2,NA,CASSPRSVRRGAYEQYF,TGTGCCAGCAGCCCCCGTTCGGTCAGGCGGGGGGCCTACGAGCAGTACTTC
14,TRBV11-1,TRBJ1-6,TRBD1,NA,CASSFPGQGSPLHF,TGTGCCAGCAGCTTCCCGGGACAGGGTTCACCCCTCCACTTT
15,TRBV12-5,TRBJ2-3,TRBD1,NA,CASGQGAGVSDTQYF,TGTGCTAGTGGTCAGGGGGCGGGCGTCTCAGATACGCAGTATTTT
14,TRBV7-8,TRBJ2-2,NA,NA,CASSLDSSTGELFF,TGTGCCAGCAGCTTAGACTCGAGCACCGGGGAGCTGTTTTTT
15,TRBV9,TRBJ2-3,NA,once,CASSVGGGRADTQYF,TGTGCCAGCAGCGTAGGTGGCGGCCGTGCGGATACGCAGTATTTT
13,TRBV29-1,TRBJ1-5,TRBD1,NA,CSVGQGFYQPQHF,TGCAGCGTTGGACAGGGCTTCTATCAGCCCCAGCATTTT
12,TRBV29-1,TRBJ2-3,TRBD2,NA,CSGTSGTDTQYF,TGCAGCGGGACTAGCGGCACAGATACGCAGTATTTT
14,TRBV24-1,TRBJ1-4,NA,NA,CATSRGGTNEKLFF,TGTGCCACCAGTCGGGGGGGCACTAATGAAAAACTGTTTTTT
16,TRBV4-3,TRBJ2-2,NA,NA,CASSRMGAGPVGELFF,TGCGCCAGCAGCCGCATGGGGGCGGGCCCGGTCGGGGAGCTGTTTTTT
13,TRBV10-3,TRBJ2-7,NA,NA,CAISESGGEKQYF,TGTGCCATCAGTGAGTCTGGCGGGGAGAAGCAGTACTTC